The next 27 T cell receptor beta chains were all read from a single sample in a study of human T cells and chemical hapten exposure. TCRdb passed the RACE reads through MiXCR, listing each CDR3 protein once. The sample consists of 25,000 to 35,000 distinct CDR3 sequences, around 6% of them appearing once. The time point denotes: patch test 3, about 24 weeks after DPC sensitization. Stated treatment: therapeutic diphenylcyclopropenone sensitization with weekly scalp DPC. This specimen consisted of whole blood, obtained in connection with sensitization to the hapten diphenylcyclopropenone (DPC). The receptors were sampled from a man younger than 40 with alopecia areata. Some clones in this sample may be carry-over from other donors' samples.

This clonotype was counted many times. J is TRBJ2-6 and V is TRBV2; 10 bases map to TRBD2. The J segment lost 1 base and the V segment lost 6 bases, leaving 12 bases of the junction unmatched. This CDR3 has 19 residues. In germline, CDR1 is SNHLY, CDR2 FYNNEI. CDR3 loop: CASSAAGASGSSGANVLTF. The DNA of the CDR3 is TGTGCCAGCAGCGCGGCTGGGGCTAGCGGGAGTTCTGGGGCCAACGTCCTGACTTTC.

In this sample, this clonotype turned up many times. The rearrangement joins TRBV18 to TRBJ2-7; D gene ambiguous. The germline V and J ends were trimmed by 3 bases and 6 bases, with 12 bases remaining between them. Germline-derived CDR1 and CDR2 are KGHSH and LQKENI. The CDR3 length is 13 residues. The CDR3 loop reads CASSPDSTTEQYF. In DNA, the CDR3 is TGTGCCAGCTCACCTGACTCCACCACCGAGCAGTACTTC.

This clonotype was recorded at least ten times. The gene calls are TRBV7-9 and TRBJ1-4, with TRBD1 as a possible D gene (6 bases). V shed 4 bases and J shed 5 bases, with 14 bases lying between them. The CDR3 extends over 15 amino acids. Germline assignment: CDR1 SEHNR and CDR2 FQNEAQ (reference sequence). The CDR3 here is CASSSKGGLNEKLFF. Here the CDR3 DNA reads TGTGCCAGCAGCTCGAAAGGGGGTTTAAATGAAAAACTGTTTTTT.

This clonotype has a count of ten or more. The chain carries TRBV19 and TRBJ1-1; maybe TRBD1 (5 bases). The V gene lost 5 bases and the J gene lost 6 bases, with 19 bases spanning the gap. Germline loops: CDR1 LNHDA, CDR2 SQIVND (reference sequence). The CDR3 is 15 residues long. In DNA, the CDR3 is TGTGCCAGTAGTTCCACGGGGGACTTTGGGCCTGAAGCTTTCTTT. This gives the protein CASSSTGDFGPEAFF.

This clonotype was counted ten times or more. The CDR3 DNA reads TGTGCCAGCAGCCCGCATCGAAGGGGAACAGAGATTATCTACACCTTC. Its protein product is CASSPHRRGTEIIYTF. V is TRBV3-1 and J is TRBJ1-2, with a weak D call TRBD1 (5 bases). Germline CDR1 LGHDT, CDR2 YNNKEL (reference sequence). V lost 4 bases to trimming and J lost 10 bases, with 25 bases between them. This CDR3 has 16 amino acids.

This clonotype was seen many times. J is TRBJ1-5 and V is TRBV3-1; D is undetermined. Trimming took off 7 bases at V and 6 bases at J, with 10 bases between the two ends. The CDR3 is made up of 12 amino acids. Germline-derived CDR1 and CDR2 are LGHDT and YNNKEL (reference sequence). The CDR3 loop is CASNNPGQPQHF. Written as DNA, the CDR3 is TGTGCCAGCAATAACCCTGGTCAGCCCCAGCATTTT.

This clonotype has a count of ten or more. The chain has TRBV12-3 or TRBV12-4 and TRBJ2-3; TRBD2 matches at 8 bases. V shed 6 bases and J 0 bases; nucleotides not matched to a gene: 20. The CDR3 sequence is 20 residues long. CDR3 amino acids: CASSSGLGNIAGTSTDTQYF. The CDR3 region has the DNA TGTGCCAGCAGCTCTGGGCTGGGAAATATAGCGGGGACTAGCACAGATACGCAGTATTTT.

This clonotype was detected many times. J is TRBJ1-5 and V is TRBV7-9; no reliable D call. CDR3 length: 14 residues. Trimming left V 5 bases short and J 0 bases short, with 8 bases between. Per the germline V gene, CDR1 is SEHNR and CDR2 is FQNEAQ (reference sequence). CDR3 protein: CASSPSYSNQPQHF. In DNA form, the CDR3 reads TGTGCCAGCAGCCCTTCTTATAGCAATCAGCCCCAGCATTTT.

This clonotype was detected ten times or more. In nucleotides, the CDR3 is TGTGCCAGCAGCTTAGCGCTAAACCAAGAGACCCAGTACTTC. Its translation: CASSLALNQETQYF. This sequence joins TRBV7-6 and TRBJ2-5; D remains ambiguous. There are 14 residues in the CDR3. Trimming removed 0 bases at V and 0 bases at J, with 5 bases between. Germline-derived CDR1 and CDR2 are SGHVS and FNYEAQ.

This clonotype appeared a few times. This sequence joins TRBV4-3 and TRBJ1-4, with D tentatively TRBD1 (5 bases). The V end was cut by 0 bases, the J end by 8 bases, with 13 bases between. Germline V lookup: CDR1 LGHNA, CDR2 YSLEER. This CDR3 contains 15 residues. CDR3 sequence reads: CASSQDKGLNEKLFF. The CDR3 DNA sequence: TGCGCCAGCAGCCAAGACAAGGGACTAAACGAAAAACTGTTTTTT.

The sample holds many counts of this clonotype. The J gene is TRBJ2-5, the V gene TRBV5-1, with 11 bases that match TRBD1. This CDR3 region has 14 residues. Germline V gene lookup returns CDR1 SGHRS and CDR2 YFSETQ. V lost 7 bases, J lost 0 bases, and 2 bases stayed unmatched. CDR3 sequence reads: CASGDRGYQETQYF. The CDR3 DNA reads TGCGCCAGCGGGGACAGGGGGTACCAAGAGACCCAGTACTTC.

This clonotype was observed at least ten times. The rearrangement links TRBV20-1 to TRBJ1-4, with 7 nucleotides matching TRBD1. The CDR3 spans 15 residues. The ends lost 4 bases at V and 2 bases at J; junction bases unmatched: 7. From germline, CDR1 is DFQATT and CDR2 SNEGSKA (reference sequence). CDR3 sequence: CSATLTGPTNEKLFF. The CDR3 bases are TGCAGTGCTACCTTGACAGGGCCGACTAATGAAAAACTGTTTTTT.

This clonotype was observed many times. This chain joins TRBV27 and TRBJ2-6, with unresolved D. The CDR3 runs to 16 residues. Germline V gene lookup returns CDR1 MNHEY and CDR2 SMNVEV (reference sequence). V lost 4 bases, J lost 4 bases, and 14 bases lay in between. The CDR3 DNA reads as TGTGCCAGCAGTTCCCGGACCCCGCTCGGGGCCAACGTCCTGACTTTC. Protein sequence: CASSSRTPLGANVLTF.

There are many counts of this clonotype. This chain joins TRBV3-1 and TRBJ2-2; D is undetermined. Germline lookup yields CDR1 LGHDT and CDR2 YNNKEL (reference sequence). V lost 9 bases and J lost 4, with 12 bases in between. The CDR3 length is 13 residues. The CDR3 coding sequence is TGTGCCAGTGACTCGATGGGCACCGGGGAGCTGTTTTTT. Encoded protein: CASDSMGTGELFF.

Ten or more counts support this clonotype. This chain joins TRBV12-3 or TRBV12-4 and TRBJ1-6, with D possibly being TRBD1 (5 bases). This CDR3 has 16 residues. Trimming removed 5 bases at V and 9 bases at J, with 20 bases between. The CDR3 coding sequence is TGTGCCAGCAGTCCCTGGGGGGAGGCCCAGGGTTCACCCCTCCACTTT. Translating gives CASSPWGEAQGSPLHF.

This clonotype was seen only a few times. The V gene is TRBV29-1, the J gene TRBJ2-5; the D is unclear. Trimming stripped 6 bases from V and 5 bases from J, with 22 bases between. The CDR3 loop spans 15 amino acids. Germline V gene data show CDR1 as SQVTM and CDR2 as ANQGSEA. CDR3 region: CSVARRQEFSETQYF. CDR3 bases: TGCAGCGTCGCGAGGCGGCAGGAGTTTTCGGAGACCCAGTACTTC.

This clonotype was counted many times. This chain's CDR3 is CSVENQIQETQYF. For the CDR3, the DNA is TGCAGCGTTGAAAATCAGATCCAAGAGACCCAGTACTTC. The chain combines TRBV29-1 with TRBJ2-5, with unresolved D. CDR1 and CDR2 from the germline V gene are SQVTM and ANQGSEA. The CDR3 loop spans 13 amino acids. Trimming stripped 2 bases from V and 1 base from J, with 8 bases between.

At least ten counts were recorded for this clonotype. V usage is TRBV29-1 and J usage is TRBJ2-5; 12 nucleotides align to TRBD2. Losses at the gene ends were 4 bases for V and 5 bases for J; bases not matched to a gene: 14. CDR3 length: 17 residues. The germline V gene has CDR1 SQVTM and CDR2 ANQGSEA. CDR3 in DNA: TGCAGCGTTGTGGGGGCGGAGACTAGCGGGAGTAGGGAGACCCAGTACTTC. Encoded protein: CSVVGAETSGSRETQYF.

This clonotype was observed many times. The V gene is TRBV20-1, the J gene TRBJ1-2; D is perhaps TRBD1 (5 bases). This CDR3 comprises 16 residues. Germline assignment: CDR1 DFQATT and CDR2 SNEGSKA (reference sequence). V was clipped by 3 bases and J by 1 base, with 18 bases between them. CDR3 DNA sequence: TGCAGTGCTAGTAGCGGACCAACAGGCATTAACTATGGCTACACCTTC. It translates to CSASSGPTGINYGYTF.

This clonotype has at least ten counts. The chain combines TRBV4-1 with TRBJ2-5; D is perhaps TRBD1 or TRBD2 (6 bases each). Germline V gives CDR1 MGHRA, CDR2 YSYEKL. The CDR3 totals 17 residues. V was shortened by 4 bases and J by 2 bases, with 20 bases between the two germline ends. As DNA, the CDR3 is TGCGCCAGCAGCCGCACTACAACCGAAGGGGGGCAAGAGACCCAGTACTTC. Amino acid sequence: CASSRTTTEGGQETQYF.

This clonotype was observed many times. The chain joins TRBV18 to TRBJ2-5; 8 nucleotides line up with TRBD2. Germline V gene sequence: CDR1 KGHSH, CDR2 LQKENI. J lost 1 base, V lost 3 bases, and 7 bases had no gene match. This CDR3 has 16 amino acids. In DNA, the CDR3 is TGTGCCAGCTCACCCAGAGCGGGAGTCCTCCAAGAGACCCAGTACTTC. Translating it yields CASSPRAGVLQETQYF.

In its sample, this clonotype was seen many times. J is TRBJ2-3 and V is TRBV7-2; TRBD2 matches at 11 bases. The ends lost 6 bases at V and 0 bases at J; junction bases unmatched: 8. The CDR3 spans 17 residues. Germline V gives CDR1 SGHTA, CDR2 FQGNSA. CDR3 protein: CASSSRLAGPSTDTQYF. CDR3 DNA sequence: TGTGCCAGCAGTTCCCGACTAGCGGGACCGAGCACAGATACGCAGTATTTT.

This clonotype has at least ten counts. V and J are TRBV18 and TRBJ1-2; D gene unclear. Deletions cut 0 bases from V and 7 bases from J, with 12 bases between. Looked up from germline, CDR1 is KGHSH and CDR2 is LQKENI. The CDR3 contains 14 residues. In DNA form, the CDR3 reads TGTGCCAGCTCACCACCGGAGGGAATCAGTGGCTACACCTTC. Translating gives CASSPPEGISGYTF. The whole variable domain, remainder taken from reference TRBV18 and TRBJ1-2, is NAGVMQNPRHLVRRRGQEARLRCSPMKGHSHVYWYRQLPEEGLKFMVYLQKENIIDESGMPKERFSAEFPKEGPSILRIQQVVRGDSAAYFCASSPPEGISGYTFGSGTRLTVV.

The chain couples TRBV12-3 or TRBV12-4 to TRBJ1-2, with no clear D. The CDR3 has 16 amino acids. V lost 6 bases and J 4 bases, leaving 21 bases between the germline ends. CDR3 nucleotide sequence: TGTGCCAGCAGACCTCGCACCTCCCTCGGGGTCTATGGCTACACCTTC. It specifies CASRPRTSLGVYGYTF.

This clonotype was found many times. The chain uses TRBV20-1 and TRBJ2-2; the match to TRBD2 covers 12 bases. Germline lookup yields CDR1 DFQATT and CDR2 SNEGSKA (reference sequence). There are 15 residues in the CDR3. V dropped 3 bases and J dropped 5; count of bases not matched to a gene: 4. CDR3 DNA sequence: TGCAGTGCTAGCCTACTAGCGGGAGGTACCGGGGAGCTGTTTTTT. Amino acids: CSASLLAGGTGELFF.

This clonotype occurred many times. V gene TRBV6-5 combines with J gene TRBJ1-2; TRBD1 aligns across 10 bases. V dropped 6 bases and J dropped 4; count of bases not matched to a gene: 5. The germline CDR1 and CDR2 sequences are MNHEY and SVGAGI. The CDR3 is made up of 14 amino acids. The CDR3 coding sequence is TGTGCCAGCAGCCCGACAGGGGGCTTCTATGGCTACACCTTC. It is translated as CASSPTGGFYGYTF.

This clonotype was recorded at least ten times. At one end the junction does not follow the germline gene, possibly because of a read error. The chain combines TRBV19 with TRBJ2-1; D is uncertain. Germline values: CDR1 LNHDA, CDR2 SQIVND (reference sequence). The CDR3 spans 14 residues. The CDR3 DNA reads as TGTGCCAGTAGTATAGAAAACTCCCACAATGAGCAGTTCTTC. Its protein is CASSIENSHNEQFF.